The rows below give T cell receptor beta chains drawn from one sample of a study of blood T cell repertoires in COVID-19. Profiled with immunoSEQ multiplex PCR; TCRdb holds only in-frame clones, not every one. The sample has fewer than 250,000 clones, 65% to 85% seen once; the top ten hold approximately 6.2%. The specimen sequenced was PBMCs or T cells enriched from blood (not recorded which). The source is a woman aged 40-49 years who had recovered from COVID-19. Each CDR3 is given with its conserved first and last residue. A D gene is named only where the DNA matches it firmly. Clone size, where shown, is once, few, many, or a class for clones that have expanded.

d_call	v_call	clone_size	j_call	cdr3_aa	cdr3_nt
.	TRBV18	.	TRBJ1-2	CASSPAGARNYGYTF	TGTGCCAGCTCACCAGCGGGGGCGCGCAACTATGGCTACACCTTC
TRBD2	TRBV5-1	.	TRBJ2-1	CASSRLTSGTSSYNEQFF	TGCGCCAGCAGCCGACTTACTAGCGGCACTAGCTCCTACAATGAGCAGTTCTTC
TRBD1	TRBV2	.	TRBJ1-5	CASSVTGGNQPQHF	TGTGCCAGCAGTGTCACAGGGGGTAATCAGCCCCAGCATTTT
.	TRBV11-2	.	TRBJ2-7	CASSLTSGPYYEQYF	TGTGCCAGCAGCTTAACGAGCGGGCCATACTACGAGCAGTACTTC
TRBD1	TRBV20-1	.	TRBJ1-2	CSAYRGYTF	TGCAGTGCTTACAGGGGGTACACCTTC
.	TRBV6-5	.	TRBJ1-6	CASRSPGVNSPLHF	TGTGCCAGCAGATCGCCGGGGGTGAATTCACCCCTCCACTTT
.	TRBV11-2	.	TRBJ2-7	CASSLTPDSSYEQYF	TGTGCCAGCAGCTTAACCCCTGACAGCTCCTACGAGCAGTACTTC
.	TRBV13	.	TRBJ2-5	CASSIREETQYF	TGTGCCAGCAGCATCCGGGAGGAGACCCAGTACTTC
.	TRBV27	.	TRBJ2-5	CASKPLRREGGRETQYF	TGTGCCAGCAAACCCCTTCGCAGAGAGGGGGGGAGGGAGACCCAGTACTTC
.	TRBV7-3	.	TRBJ2-3	CASSLRGRIPDTQYF	TGTGCCAGCAGCTTAAGAGGGAGGATACCAGATACGCAGTATTTT
.	TRBV19	.	TRBJ1-5	CASSIDRGYQPQHF	TGTGCCAGTAGTATAGACAGGGGATATCAGCCCCAGCATTTT
.	TRBV5-1	.	TRBJ1-1	CASSLVRGGGTEAFF	TGCGCCAGCAGCTTGGTTAGGGGCGGGGGCACTGAAGCTTTCTTT
TRBD1	TRBV6-5	.	TRBJ1-5	CASTPGQGVNQPQHF	TGTGCCAGCACACCGGGACAGGGGGTAAATCAGCCCCAGCATTTT
TRBD1	TRBV18	.	TRBJ1-6	CASSRRGQGEGESPLHF	TGTGCCAGCTCACGGCGGGGACAGGGGGAAGGAGAGTCACCCCTCCACTTT
.	TRBV11-2	.	TRBJ2-2	CASSLALPGVIGELFF	TGTGCCAGCAGCTTAGCTTTACCGGGAGTTATCGGGGAGCTGTTTTTT
TRBD1	TRBV6-6	.	TRBJ1-4	CASSPYGTGARVSEKLFF	TGTGCCAGCAGTCCTTACGGGACAGGGGCCAGGGTTAGTGAAAAACTGTTTTTT
.	TRBV7-2	.	TRBJ2-3	CASSLDVRRTQYF	TGTGCCAGCAGCTTAGATGTCAGGCGAACGCAGTATTTT
.	TRBV27	once	TRBJ1-2	CASSPQRQAGYGYTF	TGTGCCAGCAGTCCCCAAAGACAGGCGGGCTATGGCTACACCTTC
TRBD1	TRBV2	.	TRBJ1-2	CASRQYPGQPNYGYTF	TGTGCCAGCAGGCAGTATCCGGGACAGCCGAACTATGGCTACACCTTC
.	TRBV4-3	.	TRBJ2-2	CASSQILDLPVPNTGELFF	TGCGCCAGCAGCCAAATACTAGACCTCCCGGTCCCGAACACCGGGGAGCTGTTTTTT
.	TRBV7-6	.	TRBJ1-2	CASSQGQTLNYGYTF	TGTGCCAGCAGCCAAGGACAGACCCTTAACTATGGCTACACCTTC
.	TRBV7-3	.	TRBJ1-2	CASSSDYGSGYTF	TGTGCCAGCAGCTCCGACTACGGATCCGGCTACACCTTC
TRBD1	TRBV9	.	TRBJ2-3	CASSVVGTGDGTDTQYF	TGTGCCAGCAGCGTAGTAGGGACAGGGGATGGCACAGATACGCAGTATTTT
TRBD1	TRBV6-5	.	TRBJ2-3	CASRPTGADTQYF	TGTGCCAGCAGACCGACAGGGGCAGATACGCAGTATTTT
.	TRBV10-3	few	TRBJ2-4	CAISESVGSGSKNIQYF	TGTGCCATCAGTGAGTCGGTCGGGAGCGGGTCCAAAAACATTCAGTACTTC
.	TRBV21-1	.	TRBJ2-7	CASSARLRRTGGFGEQYF	TGTGCCAGCAGCGCACGTTTAAGGAGGACAGGGGGATTCGGCGAGCAGTACTTC
TRBD1	TRBV6-5	once	TRBJ2-5	CASTRGRTGETQYF	TGTGCCAGCACCCGCGGCAGGACAGGGGAGACCCAGTACTTC
.	TRBV29-1	.	TRBJ1-5	CSVDLGKGQPQHF	TGCAGCGTTGATTTGGGGAAGGGGCAGCCCCAGCATTTT
.	TRBV28	.	TRBJ1-4	CASSVGTLLYNEKLFF	TGTGCCAGCTCCGTCGGTACCCTCCTGTATAATGAAAAACTGTTTTTT
TRBD1	TRBV4-3	.	TRBJ1-5	CASSYGTGRAQPQHF	TGCGCCAGCAGCTACGGGACAGGGAGGGCTCAGCCCCAGCATTTT
TRBD2	TRBV2	.	TRBJ2-2	CASSALAATGELFF	TGTGCCAGCAGTGCGCTAGCGGCCACCGGGGAGCTGTTTTTT
TRBD2	TRBV4-3	.	TRBJ2-1	CASSLSYGLAGAREQFF	TGCGCCAGCAGCCTAAGCTATGGACTAGCGGGAGCTCGTGAGCAGTTCTTC
.	TRBV9	once	TRBJ2-1	CASSGPGQLDYNEQFF	TGTGCCAGCAGCGGACCAGGGCAGCTAGATTACAATGAGCAGTTCTTC
TRBD1	TRBV4-2	.	TRBJ1-1	CASSRPRSQGAEAFF	TGTGCCAGCAGCCGCCCGCGAAGCCAGGGGGCTGAAGCTTTCTTT
.	TRBV5-4	.	TRBJ2-2	CASSLVTGSNTGELFF	TGTGCCAGCAGCTTGGTCACAGGTTCGAACACCGGGGAGCTGTTTTTT
.	TRBV6-5	.	TRBJ2-7	CASDNGDRSYEQYF	TGTGCCAGCGACAACGGAGACAGGTCCTACGAGCAGTACTTC
.	TRBV5-1	.	TRBJ1-6	CASSLGQVVAPLHF	TGCGCCAGCAGCTTGGGACAGGTCGTTGCACCCCTCCACTTT
TRBD2	TRBV10-2	.	TRBJ2-1	CASSATSGTNEQFF	TGCGCCAGCAGTGCGACTAGCGGGACAAATGAGCAGTTCTTC
TRBD2	TRBV20-1	.	TRBJ2-3	CSASVTSGTTDTQYF	TGCAGTGCTAGTGTGACTAGCGGGACCACAGATACGCAGTATTTT
.	TRBV2	.	TRBJ1-1	CASSAVANTEAFF	TGTGCCAGCAGTGCAGTGGCCAACACTGAAGCTTTCTTT
TRBD1	TRBV28	.	TRBJ2-7	CASGTGRSEQYF	TGTGCCAGCGGGACAGGACGGTCCGAGCAGTACTTC